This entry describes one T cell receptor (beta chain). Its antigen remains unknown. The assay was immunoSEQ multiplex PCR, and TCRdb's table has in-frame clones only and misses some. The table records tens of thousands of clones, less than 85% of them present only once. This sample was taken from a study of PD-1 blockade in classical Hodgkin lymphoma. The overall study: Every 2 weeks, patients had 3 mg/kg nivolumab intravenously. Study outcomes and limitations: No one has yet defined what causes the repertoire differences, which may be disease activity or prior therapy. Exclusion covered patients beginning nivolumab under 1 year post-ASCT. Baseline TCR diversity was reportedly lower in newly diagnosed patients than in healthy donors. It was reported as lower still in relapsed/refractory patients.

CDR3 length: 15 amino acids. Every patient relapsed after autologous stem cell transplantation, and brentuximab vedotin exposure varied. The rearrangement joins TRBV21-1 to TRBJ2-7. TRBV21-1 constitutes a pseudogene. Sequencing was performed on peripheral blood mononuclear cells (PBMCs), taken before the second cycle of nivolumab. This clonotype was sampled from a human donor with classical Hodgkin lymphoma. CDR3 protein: CASSPPGEGGYEQYF. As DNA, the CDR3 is TGTGCCAGCAGCCCCCCTGGGGAAGGGGGGTACGAGCAGTACTTC.